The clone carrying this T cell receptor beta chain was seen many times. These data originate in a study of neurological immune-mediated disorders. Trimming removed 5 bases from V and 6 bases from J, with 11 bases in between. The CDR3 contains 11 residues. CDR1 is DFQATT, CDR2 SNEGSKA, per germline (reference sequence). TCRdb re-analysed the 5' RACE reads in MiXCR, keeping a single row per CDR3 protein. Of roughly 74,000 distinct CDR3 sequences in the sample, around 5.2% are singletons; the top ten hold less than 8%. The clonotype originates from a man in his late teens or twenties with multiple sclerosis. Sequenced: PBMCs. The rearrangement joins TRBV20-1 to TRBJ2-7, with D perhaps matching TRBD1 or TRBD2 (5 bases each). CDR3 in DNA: TGCAGTGCTGTCGGGACGGCCGAGCAGTACTTC. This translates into CSAVGTAEQYF.